The 28 T cell receptor beta chains in this list originate from one sample, sequenced in a study of blood T cell repertoires in COVID-19. TCRdb's table, derived via immunoSEQ multiplex PCR, lists solely in-frame clones and lacks some. The sample lists over 100,000 clones, 60% to 80% seen once, with roughly 10% in the top ten. Sample: peripheral blood. These receptors were obtained from a man in his sixties with active or convalescent COVID-19.

This chain joins TRBV6-1 and TRBJ2-7; D unclear. Germline V gene sequence: CDR1 MNHNS, CDR2 SASEGT. CDR3 length: 11 residues. Between the trimmed V and J ends, which lost 3 bases and 7 bases, there was a span of 7 bases. In DNA, the CDR3 is TGTGCCAGCAGTGAGGTCAGGGAGCAGTACTTC. Its translation: CASSEVREQYF.

This chain links TRBV3-1 (or the pseudogene TRBV3-2) with TRBJ2-3; 12 bases are shared with TRBD2. Per germline, CDR1 LGHDT and CDR2 YNNKEL (reference sequence). This CDR3 is 19 amino acids long. Trimming at V came to 5 bases and at J to 2 bases, leaving 14 bases not matched to a gene. CDR3 nucleotides: TGTGCCAGCAGCATGTGGACTAGCGGGGCCAAGGTTTCCACAGATACGCAGTATTTT. The encoded protein is CASSMWTSGAKVSTDTQYF.

This sequence joins TRBV12-3 or TRBV12-4 and TRBJ2-2; D perhaps matches TRBD2 (6 bases). V lost 3 bases to trimming and J lost 10 bases, with 12 bases between them. This CDR3 comprises 13 residues. The CDR3 nucleotides read TGTGCCAGCAGTTTTGGGGGGTTCGAGGAGCTGTTTTTT. This sequence encodes CASSFGGFEELFF.

This clone appeared a single time. The chain has TRBV28 and TRBJ2-7; 8 bases line up with TRBD2. Germline trimming cut 4 bases from V and 7 bases from J; bases unmatched to any gene: 12. The CDR3 spans 15 residues. Germline-derived CDR1 and CDR2 are MDHEN and SYDVKM. The CDR3 DNA reads TGTGCCAGCAGTTCCCGGCGACGGGAGGGAAGGGAGCAGTACTTC. Its protein product is CASSSRRREGREQYF.

This chain links TRBV15 with TRBJ1-5, with 9 bases identical to TRBD1. The J segment lost 5 bases and the V segment lost 4 bases, leaving 6 bases of the junction unmatched. CDR3 size: 15 residues. Germline V lookup: CDR1 LNHNV, CDR2 YYDKDF (reference sequence). CDR3 bases: TGTGCCACCAGCACTCCGACAGGGGGGGATCAGCCCCAGCATTTT. The encoded protein is CATSTPTGGDQPQHF. Using reference TRBV15 and TRBJ1-5 for the parts outside the CDR3, the full variable domain is DAMVIQNPRYQVTQFGKPVTLSCSQTLNHNVMYWYQQKSSQAPKLLFHYYDKDFNNEADTPDNFQSRRPNTSFCFLDIRSPGLGDTAMYLCATSTPTGGDQPQHFGDGTRLSIL.

CDR3 sequence (DNA): TGTGCCAGCAGCCCCGGACAGGTTGGAGAGACCCAGTACTTC. Translation: CASSPGQVGETQYF. V is TRBV9 and J is TRBJ2-5, with TRBD1 identical over 7 bases. The CDR3 totals 14 residues. Germline V lookup: CDR1 SGDLS, CDR2 YYNGEE. After removal of 4 bases from V and 4 bases from J, the junction contained 7 bases not matched to a gene.

V usage is TRBV9 and J usage is TRBJ1-4; no firm D call. CDR1 and CDR2 from the germline V gene are SGDLS and YYNGEE. There are 16 residues in the CDR3. With 2 bases removed from V and 4 bases from J, the gap between germline ends came to 15 bases. The CDR3 spells CASSVGVGIINEKLFF. The CDR3 bases are TGTGCCAGCAGCGTGGGAGTGGGAATCATTAATGAAAAACTGTTTTTT.

The chain combines TRBV6-2 or TRBV6-3 with TRBJ2-7, with D possibly TRBD1 on 5 matching bases. Germline assignment: CDR1 MNHEY and CDR2 SVGEGT. The V and J ends lost 4 bases and 3 bases respectively, with 16 bases between them. The CDR3 spans 15 residues. The CDR3 reads CASSSYPQGFYEQYV. CDR3 sequence (DNA): TGTGCCAGCAGTTCCTATCCCCAGGGATTCTACGAGCAGTACGTC.

The genes are TRBV11-2 and TRBJ2-1; unclear D gene. The CDR3 consists of 15 residues. In germline, CDR1 is SGHAT, CDR2 FQNNGV. V was trimmed by 3 bases and J by 7 bases, leaving 16 bases between them. The CDR3 spells CASSFSARNGNEQFF. The DNA for the CDR3 is TGTGCCAGCAGCTTCTCAGCGCGAAACGGGAATGAGCAGTTCTTC.

The table lists this clone with a few counts. This sequence joins TRBV7-8 and TRBJ2-1; the match to TRBD1 covers 7 bases. This CDR3 spans 13 amino acids. V lost 2 bases, J lost 10 bases, and 5 bases stayed unmatched. In germline, CDR1 is SGHVS, CDR2 FQNEAQ. CDR3 amino acids: CASSLTGVGEQFF. CDR3 nucleotides: TGTGCCAGCAGCTTAACAGGGGTCGGCGAGCAGTTCTTC.

The rearrangement uses TRBV5-6 and TRBJ1-2; D might be TRBD1 (5 bases). The CDR3 runs to 13 residues. V lost 0 bases, J lost 5 bases, and 8 bases lay in between. Germline V gene sequence: CDR1 SGHDT, CDR2 YYEEEE. The chain's CDR3 is CASSLVSGYGYTF. Here the CDR3 DNA reads TGTGCCAGCAGCTTGGTGTCAGGGTATGGCTACACCTTC.

The chain employs TRBV9 and TRBJ1-2; 7 bases fit TRBD1. V gave up 4 bases and J gave up 4 bases; unmatched junction bases: 10. The germline V gene has CDR1 SGDLS and CDR2 YYNGEE. CDR3 length: 15 residues. In DNA form, the CDR3 reads TGTGCCAGCAGCCCGCGGGACAGTAGAATCTATGGCTACACCTTC. It yields the protein CASSPRDSRIYGYTF.

The chain couples TRBV27 to TRBJ2-2; no firm D call. Trimming pared 7 bases from V and 7 bases from J, leaving 10 bases between. Germline assignment: CDR1 MNHEY and CDR2 SMNVEV (reference sequence). This CDR3 is built from 12 residues. In nucleotides, the CDR3 is TGTGCCAGCAAGTCCGAGTTCGGGGAGCTGTTTTTT. Amino acids: CASKSEFGELFF.

The J gene is TRBJ2-3, the V gene TRBV5-6, with 7 bases that match TRBD2. This CDR3 is built from 13 residues. CDR1 and CDR2 (germline): SGHDT, YYEEEE. V lost 4 bases, J lost 11 bases, and 10 bases stayed unmatched. CDR3 loop: CASSTPGTGGQYF. CDR3 coding DNA: TGTGCCAGCAGCACCCCGGGGACGGGAGGGCAGTATTTT.

The rearrangement uses TRBV28 and TRBJ2-1, with 9 bases identical to TRBD2. The germline CDR1 and CDR2 sequences are MDHEN and SYDVKM. The trim removed 7 bases at V and 7 bases at J, leaving 17 bases unmatched. This CDR3 has 17 amino acids. The CDR3 spells CASIRGRGTSLKNEQFF. The DNA of the CDR3 is TGTGCCAGCATAAGGGGACGGGGGACTAGCCTAAAGAATGAGCAGTTCTTC.

This rearrangement joins TRBV7-2 to TRBJ1-2; maybe TRBD1 (5 bases). The CDR3 has 15 residues. CDR1 is SGHTA, CDR2 FQGNSA, per germline. Trimming took off 5 bases at V and 7 bases at J, with 20 bases between the two ends. The CDR3 sequence is CASSPVRGGIGGYTF. CDR3 DNA: TGTGCCAGCAGCCCAGTCCGCGGGGGGATCGGTGGCTACACCTTC. Based on the CDR3 plus reference TRBV7-2 and TRBJ1-2, the full variable domain is GAGVSQSPSNKVTEKGKDVELRCDPISGHTALYWYRQSLGQGLEFLIYFQGNSAPDKSGLPSDRFSAERTGGSVSTLTIQRTQQEDSAVYLCASSPVRGGIGGYTFGSGTRLTVV.

This chain joins TRBV21-1 and TRBJ2-7; the table gives TRBD2 as D, unverified against the DNA. TRBV21-1 is a documented pseudogene. This CDR3 spans 14 amino acids. The CDR3 spells CASSRSSGSYEQYF. DNA of the CDR3: TGTGCCAGCAGCAGATCTAGCGGGAGCTACGAGCAGTACTTC.

This chain connects TRBV7-8 to TRBJ2-6; TRBD1 is a possible D gene (5 bases). The V end lost 2 bases, the J end lost 2 bases, and 10 bases lay between the germline ends. The CDR3 runs to 16 residues. Germline V gene sequence: CDR1 SGHVS, CDR2 FQNEAQ. CDR3 region: CASSLQGSPGANVLTF. CDR3 nucleotides: TGTGCCAGCAGCTTACAGGGATCCCCTGGGGCCAACGTCCTGACTTTC.

V and J are TRBV10-3 and TRBJ1-2, with a possible D match to TRBD1 (5 bases). CDR3 length equals 13 residues. Trimming shortened V by 2 bases and J by 3 bases, and 7 bases separated the two germline ends. CDR1 is ENHRY, CDR2 SYGVKD, per germline. The CDR3 loop is CAISEEGDYGYTF. The CDR3 DNA reads as TGTGCCATCAGTGAGGAAGGGGACTATGGCTACACCTTC.

This rearrangement joins TRBV6-5 to TRBJ1-1, with D maybe TRBD1 (6 bases). The CDR3 has 14 amino acids. Germline CDR1 and CDR2: MNHEY and SVGAGI. V was clipped by 8 bases and J by 9 bases, with 22 bases between them. The CDR3 region has the DNA TGTGCCAGCCTGCGTGATATGGGGGCGCCCCAAGCTTTCTTT. Residues: CASLRDMGAPQAFF.

This clone was observed a few times. This sample also contains other DNA sequences that code for the same CDR3. The rearrangement uses TRBV28 and TRBJ2-5; D possibly corresponds to TRBD2 (7 bases). The CDR3 totals 16 residues. Germline CDR1 is MDHEN and CDR2 is SYDVKM. V lost 11 bases to trimming and J lost 1 base, with 23 bases between them. CDR3 sequence (DNA): TGTGCCCGCCGGGGGGTGGGGGGGCGGGTCCAAGAGACCCAGTACTTC. It yields the protein CARRGVGGRVQETQYF.

This clone was seen a handful of times. The rearrangement links TRBV4-1 to TRBJ2-7, with TRBD2 as a possible D gene (6 bases). CDR3 size: 16 residues. CDR1 is MGHRA and CDR2 is YSYEKL in the germline V gene. V lost 4 bases and J 0 bases, leaving 16 bases between the germline ends. The CDR3 region has the DNA TGCGCCAGCAGCCGCCTTCCGGGACTTTTCTCCTACGAGCAGTACTTC. The encoded protein is CASSRLPGLFSYEQYF.

The chain recombines TRBV7-8 with TRBJ2-3, with TRBD2 matching over 16 bases. The J segment lost 5 bases and the V segment lost 5 bases, leaving 7 bases of the junction unmatched. Germline V gives CDR1 SGHVS, CDR2 FQNEAQ. The CDR3 contains 17 residues. The CDR3 reads CASSRGTSGRAGDTQYF. In nucleotides, the CDR3 is TGTGCCAGCAGCCGAGGGACTAGCGGGAGGGCCGGAGATACGCAGTATTTT. Drawing the rest from reference TRBV7-8 and TRBJ2-3, the complete variable domain is GAGVSQSPRYKVAKRGQDVALRCDPISGHVSLFWYQQALGQGPEFLTYFQNEAQLDKSGLPSDRFFAERPEGSVSTLKIQRTQQEDSAVYLCASSRGTSGRAGDTQYFGPGTRLTVL.

This chain connects TRBV4-3 to TRBJ1-2; 7 bases line up with TRBD1. This CDR3 has 15 residues. V lost 0 bases and J lost 7; bases outside the gene matches: 8. Germline V gene sequence: CDR1 LGHNA, CDR2 YSLEER. The CDR3 spells CASSQDPGGYGGYTF. The CDR3, as DNA: TGCGCCAGCAGCCAAGATCCAGGGGGGTATGGTGGCTACACCTTC.

The V gene is TRBV6-1, the J gene TRBJ2-1; 7 positions match TRBD2. The V segment lost 2 bases and the J segment 9 bases; nucleotides outside the gene matches: 7. Germline CDR1 MNHNS, CDR2 SASEGT. The CDR3 is 14 amino acids. The chain's CDR3 is CASSEFGGRSEQFF. The CDR3 coding sequence is TGTGCCAGCAGTGAATTCGGCGGGAGATCTGAGCAGTTCTTC.

This clone was seen a few times. In nucleotides, the CDR3 is TGTGCCATCAGTCTACCGGGACAGGGTGACCATGGCTACACCTTC. As protein: CAISLPGQGDHGYTF. The V call is TRBV10-3, the J call TRBJ1-2; 9 bases are a match to TRBD1. The CDR3 totals 15 residues. Germline V gene sequence: CDR1 ENHRY, CDR2 SYGVKD. V lost 5 bases, J lost 6 bases, and 10 bases stayed unmatched.

The rearrangement links TRBV6-5 to TRBJ1-3, with TRBD1 matching 8 bases. CDR1 and CDR2 (germline): MNHEY, SVGAGI. The CDR3 runs to 14 residues. V lost 5 bases and J lost 4; bases outside the gene matches: 4. CDR3 sequence (DNA): TGTGCCAGCAGTCCCAGGGGGCGAGGAAACACCATATATTTT. Amino acids: CASSPRGRGNTIYF.

This clone was seen just once. The chain uses TRBV5-1 and TRBJ2-1; TRBD2 aligns across 8 bases. This CDR3 contains 16 residues. V gave up 0 bases and J gave up 0 bases; unmatched junction bases: 2. Germline values: CDR1 SGHRS, CDR2 YFSETQ. The CDR3 reads CASSLEGLGSYNEQFF. Written as DNA, the CDR3 is TGCGCCAGCAGCTTGGAGGGACTAGGCTCCTACAATGAGCAGTTCTTC.